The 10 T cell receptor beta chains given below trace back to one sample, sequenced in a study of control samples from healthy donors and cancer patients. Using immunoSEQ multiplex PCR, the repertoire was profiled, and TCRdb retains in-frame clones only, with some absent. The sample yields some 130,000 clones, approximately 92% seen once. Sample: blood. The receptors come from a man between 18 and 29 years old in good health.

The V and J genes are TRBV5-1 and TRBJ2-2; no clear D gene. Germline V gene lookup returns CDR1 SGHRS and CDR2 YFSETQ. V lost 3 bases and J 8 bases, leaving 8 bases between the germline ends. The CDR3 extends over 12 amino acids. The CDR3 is CASSYTDGELFF. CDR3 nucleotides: TGCGCCAGCAGCTATACTGATGGGGAGCTGTTTTTT. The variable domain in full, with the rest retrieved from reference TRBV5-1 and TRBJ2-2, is KAGVTQTPRYLIKTRGQQVTLSCSPISGHRSVSWYQQTPGQGLQFLFEYFSETQRNKGNFPGRFSGRQFSNSRSEMNVSTLELGDSALYLCASSYTDGELFFGEGSRLTVL.

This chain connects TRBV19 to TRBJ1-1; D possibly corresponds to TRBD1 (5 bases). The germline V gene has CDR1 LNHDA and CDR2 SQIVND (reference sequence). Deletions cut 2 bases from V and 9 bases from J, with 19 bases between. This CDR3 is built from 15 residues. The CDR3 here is CASSIMAPGLNKAFF. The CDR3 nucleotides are TGTGCCAGTAGTATAATGGCTCCGGGGCTGAATAAAGCTTTCTTT. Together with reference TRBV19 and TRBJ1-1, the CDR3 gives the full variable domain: DGGITQSPKYLFRKEGQNVTLSCEQNLNHDAMYWYRQDPGQGLRLIYYSQIVNDFQKGDIAEGYSVSREKKESFPLTVTSAQKNPTAFYLCASSIMAPGLNKAFFGQGTRLTVV.

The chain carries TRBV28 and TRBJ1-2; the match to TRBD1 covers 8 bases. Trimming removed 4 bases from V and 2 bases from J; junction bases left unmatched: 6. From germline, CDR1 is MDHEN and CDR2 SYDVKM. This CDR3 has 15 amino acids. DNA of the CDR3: TGTGCCAGCAGTTCGTTCTCAGGGGGCAACTATGGCTACACCTTC. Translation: CASSSFSGGNYGYTF.

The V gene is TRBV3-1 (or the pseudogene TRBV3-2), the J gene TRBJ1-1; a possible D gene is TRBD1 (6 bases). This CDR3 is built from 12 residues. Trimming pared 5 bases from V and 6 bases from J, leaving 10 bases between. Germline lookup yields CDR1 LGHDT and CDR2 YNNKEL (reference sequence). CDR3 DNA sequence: TGTGCCAGCAGCGGGGGCTTGTCTGAAGCTTTCTTT. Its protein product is CASSGGLSEAFF.

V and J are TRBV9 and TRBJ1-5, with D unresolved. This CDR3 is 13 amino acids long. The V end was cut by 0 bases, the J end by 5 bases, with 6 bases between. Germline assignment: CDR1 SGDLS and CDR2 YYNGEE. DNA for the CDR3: TGTGCCAGCAGCGTAGACATAGATCAGCCCCAGCATTTT. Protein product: CASSVDIDQPQHF.

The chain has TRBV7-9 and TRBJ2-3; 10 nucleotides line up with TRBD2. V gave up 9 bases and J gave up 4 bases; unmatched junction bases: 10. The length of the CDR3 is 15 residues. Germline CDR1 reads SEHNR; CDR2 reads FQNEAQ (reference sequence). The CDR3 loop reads CASLRGGTSADTQYF. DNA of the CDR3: TGTGCCAGTCTCAGGGGAGGGACTAGCGCAGATACGCAGTATTTT.

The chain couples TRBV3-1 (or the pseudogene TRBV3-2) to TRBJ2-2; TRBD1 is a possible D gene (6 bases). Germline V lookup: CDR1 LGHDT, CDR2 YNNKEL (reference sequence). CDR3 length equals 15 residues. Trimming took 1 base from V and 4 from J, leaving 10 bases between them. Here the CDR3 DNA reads TGTGCCAGCAGCCAAGGTGTAGGGGGCACCGGGGAGCTGTTTTTT. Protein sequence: CASSQGVGGTGELFF.

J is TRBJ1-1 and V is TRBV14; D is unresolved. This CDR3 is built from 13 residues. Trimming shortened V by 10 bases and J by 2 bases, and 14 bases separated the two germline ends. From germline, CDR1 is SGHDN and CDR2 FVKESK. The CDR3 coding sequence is TGTGCCAATCCAACACGGGGAAACACTGAAGCTTTCTTT. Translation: CANPTRGNTEAFF.

CDR3 coding DNA: TGTGCCAGTAGTAAACCAACAGAATTTAATGAAAAACTGTTTTTT. It encodes CASSKPTEFNEKLFF. The genes are TRBV19 and TRBJ1-4; D not resolved. Per the germline V gene, CDR1 is LNHDA and CDR2 is SQIVND (reference sequence). The CDR3 contains 15 residues. Between the trimmed V and J ends, which lost 4 bases and 4 bases, there was a span of 13 bases.

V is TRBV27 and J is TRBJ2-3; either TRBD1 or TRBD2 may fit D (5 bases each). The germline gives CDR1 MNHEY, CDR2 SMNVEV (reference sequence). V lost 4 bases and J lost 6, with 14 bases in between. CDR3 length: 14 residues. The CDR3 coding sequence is TGTGCCAGCAGTTGGCTTGCTGAGGGGGATACGCAGTATTTT. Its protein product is CASSWLAEGDTQYF.